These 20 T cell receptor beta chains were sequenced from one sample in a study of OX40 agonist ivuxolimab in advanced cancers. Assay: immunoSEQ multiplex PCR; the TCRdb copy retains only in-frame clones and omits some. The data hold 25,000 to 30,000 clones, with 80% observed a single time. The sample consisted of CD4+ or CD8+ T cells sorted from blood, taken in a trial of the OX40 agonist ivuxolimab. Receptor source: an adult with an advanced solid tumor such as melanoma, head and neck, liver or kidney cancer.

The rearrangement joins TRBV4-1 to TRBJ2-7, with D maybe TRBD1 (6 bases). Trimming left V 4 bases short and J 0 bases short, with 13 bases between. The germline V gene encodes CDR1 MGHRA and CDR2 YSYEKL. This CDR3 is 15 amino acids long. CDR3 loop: CASSPRDKGSYEQYF. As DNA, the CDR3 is TGCGCCAGCAGCCCACGGGACAAGGGCTCCTACGAGCAGTACTTC.

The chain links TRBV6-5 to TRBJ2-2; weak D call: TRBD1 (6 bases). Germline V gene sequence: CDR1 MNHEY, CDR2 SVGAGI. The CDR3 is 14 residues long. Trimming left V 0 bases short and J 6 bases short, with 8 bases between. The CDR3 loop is CASSYSTGPGELFF. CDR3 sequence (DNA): TGTGCCAGCAGTTACTCAACAGGGCCCGGGGAGCTGTTTTTT.

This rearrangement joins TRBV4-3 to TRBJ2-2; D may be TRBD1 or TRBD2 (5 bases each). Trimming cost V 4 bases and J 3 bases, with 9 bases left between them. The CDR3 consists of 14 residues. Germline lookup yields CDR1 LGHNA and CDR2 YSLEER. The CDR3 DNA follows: TGCGCCAGCAGCCTTGGGGGTGACACCGGGGAGCTGTTTTTT. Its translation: CASSLGGDTGELFF.

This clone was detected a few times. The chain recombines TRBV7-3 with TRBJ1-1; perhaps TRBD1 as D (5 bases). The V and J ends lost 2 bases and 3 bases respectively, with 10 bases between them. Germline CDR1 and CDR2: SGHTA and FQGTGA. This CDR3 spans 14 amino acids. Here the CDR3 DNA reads TGTGCCAGCAGCTTAGGCACAGGAGACACTGAAGCTTTCTTT. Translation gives CASSLGTGDTEAFF.

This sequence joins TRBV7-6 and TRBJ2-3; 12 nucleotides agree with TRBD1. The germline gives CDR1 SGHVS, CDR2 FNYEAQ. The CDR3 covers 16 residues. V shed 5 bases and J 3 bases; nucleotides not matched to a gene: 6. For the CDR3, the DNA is TGTGCCAGCAGCCTCGGGACAGGGGGCGGTACAGATACGCAGTATTTT. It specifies CASSLGTGGGTDTQYF.

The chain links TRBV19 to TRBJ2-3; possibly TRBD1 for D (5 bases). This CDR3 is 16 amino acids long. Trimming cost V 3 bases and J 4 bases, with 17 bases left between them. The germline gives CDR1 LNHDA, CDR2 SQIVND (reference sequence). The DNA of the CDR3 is TGTGCCAGTAGTATCAAGTCCAGGGTGGAAGCAGATACGCAGTATTTT. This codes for CASSIKSRVEADTQYF. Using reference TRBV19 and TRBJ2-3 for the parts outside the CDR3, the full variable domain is DGGITQSPKYLFRKEGQNVTLSCEQNLNHDAMYWYRQDPGQGLRLIYYSQIVNDFQKGDIAEGYSVSREKKESFPLTVTSAQKNPTAFYLCASSIKSRVEADTQYFGPGTRLTVL.

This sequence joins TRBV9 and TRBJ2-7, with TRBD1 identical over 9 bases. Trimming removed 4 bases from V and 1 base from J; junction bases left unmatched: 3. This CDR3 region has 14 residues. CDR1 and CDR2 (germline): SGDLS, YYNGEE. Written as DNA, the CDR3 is TGTGCCAGCAGCTCGACAGGGGGGTCCTACGAGCAGTACTTC. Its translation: CASSSTGGSYEQYF.

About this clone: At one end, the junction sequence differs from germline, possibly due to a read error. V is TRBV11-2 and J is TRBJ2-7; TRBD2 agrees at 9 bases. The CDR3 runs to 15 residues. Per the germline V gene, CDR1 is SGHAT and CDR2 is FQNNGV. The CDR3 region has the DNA TGTGCCAGCGGCTTGGGTAGCGGGGGTTTCTACGAGCAGTACTTC. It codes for CASGLGSGGFYEQYF.

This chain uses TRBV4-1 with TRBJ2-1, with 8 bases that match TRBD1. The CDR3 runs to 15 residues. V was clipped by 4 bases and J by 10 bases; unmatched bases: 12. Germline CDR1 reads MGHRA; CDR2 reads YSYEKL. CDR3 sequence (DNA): TGCGCCAGCAGCCTCGCCCGTGGACAGGGAAGGGAGCAGTTCTTC. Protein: CASSLARGQGREQFF.

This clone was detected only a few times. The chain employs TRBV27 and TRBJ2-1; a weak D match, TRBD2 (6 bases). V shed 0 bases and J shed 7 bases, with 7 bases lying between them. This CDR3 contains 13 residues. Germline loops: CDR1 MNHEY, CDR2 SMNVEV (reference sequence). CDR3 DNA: TGTGCCAGCAGTTTATCTGGGGGGAATGAGCAGTTCTTC. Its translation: CASSLSGGNEQFF.

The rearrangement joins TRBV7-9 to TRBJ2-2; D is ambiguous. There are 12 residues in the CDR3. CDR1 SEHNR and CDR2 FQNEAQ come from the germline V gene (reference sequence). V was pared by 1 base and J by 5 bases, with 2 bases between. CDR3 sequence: CASSLGTGELFF. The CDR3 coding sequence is TGTGCCAGCAGCTTAGGTACCGGGGAGCTGTTTTTT.

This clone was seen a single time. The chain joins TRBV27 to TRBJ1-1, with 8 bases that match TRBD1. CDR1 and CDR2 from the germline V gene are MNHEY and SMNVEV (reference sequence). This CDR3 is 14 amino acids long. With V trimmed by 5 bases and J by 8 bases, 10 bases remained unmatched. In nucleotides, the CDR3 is TGTGCCAGCAGTAAGACCGGGACAGGCCGAGAAGCTTTCTTT. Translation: CASSKTGTGREAFF.

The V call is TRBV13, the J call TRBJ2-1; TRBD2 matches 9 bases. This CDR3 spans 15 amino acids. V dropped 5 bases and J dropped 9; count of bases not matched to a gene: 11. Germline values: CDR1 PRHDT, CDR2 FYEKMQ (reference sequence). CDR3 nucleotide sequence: TGTGCCAGCAGCCCCGAGGGCGGGGGGGCCCCTGAGCAGTTCTTC. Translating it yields CASSPEGGGAPEQFF.

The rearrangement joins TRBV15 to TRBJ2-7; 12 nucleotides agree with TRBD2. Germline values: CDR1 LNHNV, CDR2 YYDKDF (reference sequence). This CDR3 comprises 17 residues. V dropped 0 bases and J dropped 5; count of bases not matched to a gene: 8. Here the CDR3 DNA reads TGTGCCACCAGCAGAGACCCCCTCGGACTAGCGGGGAACGAGCAGTACTTC. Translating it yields CATSRDPLGLAGNEQYF. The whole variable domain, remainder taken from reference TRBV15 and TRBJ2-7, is DAMVIQNPRYQVTQFGKPVTLSCSQTLNHNVMYWYQQKSSQAPKLLFHYYDKDFNNEADTPDNFQSRRPNTSFCFLDIRSPGLGDTAMYLCATSRDPLGLAGNEQYFGPGTRLTVT.

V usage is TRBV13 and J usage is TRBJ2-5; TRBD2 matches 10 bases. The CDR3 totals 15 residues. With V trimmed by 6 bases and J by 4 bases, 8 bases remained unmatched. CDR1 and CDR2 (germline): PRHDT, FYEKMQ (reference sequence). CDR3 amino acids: CASRVGLAERETQYF. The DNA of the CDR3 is TGTGCCAGCAGAGTAGGACTAGCGGAGCGAGAGACCCAGTACTTC.

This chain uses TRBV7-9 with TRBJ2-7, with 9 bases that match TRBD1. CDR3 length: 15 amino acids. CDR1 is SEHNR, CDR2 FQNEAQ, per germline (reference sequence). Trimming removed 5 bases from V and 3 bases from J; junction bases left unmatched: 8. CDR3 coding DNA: TGTGCCAGCAGCCCCCCCGGGACAGGGCTCTACGAGCAGTACTTC. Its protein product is CASSPPGTGLYEQYF. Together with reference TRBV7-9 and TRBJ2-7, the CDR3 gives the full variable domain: DTGVSQNPRHKITKRGQNVTFRCDPISEHNRLYWYRQTLGQGPEFLTYFQNEAQLEKSRLLSDRFSAERPKGSFSTLEIQRTEQGDSAMYLCASSPPGTGLYEQYFGPGTRLTVT.

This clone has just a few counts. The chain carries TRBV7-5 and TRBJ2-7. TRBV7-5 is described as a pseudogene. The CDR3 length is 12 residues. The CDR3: CASSLGAYEQYF. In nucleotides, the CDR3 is TGTGCCAGCAGCTTGGGGGCCTACGAGCAGTACTTC.

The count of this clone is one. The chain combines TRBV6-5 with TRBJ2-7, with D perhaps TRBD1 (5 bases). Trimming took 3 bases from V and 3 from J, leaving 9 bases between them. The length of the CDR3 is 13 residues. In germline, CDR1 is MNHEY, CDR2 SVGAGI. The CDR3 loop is CASSYSGNYEQYF. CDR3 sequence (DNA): TGTGCCAGCAGTTATTCAGGGAACTACGAGCAGTACTTC.

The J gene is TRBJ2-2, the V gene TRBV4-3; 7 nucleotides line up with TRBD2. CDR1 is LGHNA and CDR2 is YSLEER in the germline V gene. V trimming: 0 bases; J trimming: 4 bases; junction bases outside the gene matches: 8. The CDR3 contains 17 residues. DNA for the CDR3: TGCGCCAGCAGCCAAGATAGGCTAGCGGAGCGCACCGGGGAGCTGTTTTTT. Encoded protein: CASSQDRLAERTGELFF.

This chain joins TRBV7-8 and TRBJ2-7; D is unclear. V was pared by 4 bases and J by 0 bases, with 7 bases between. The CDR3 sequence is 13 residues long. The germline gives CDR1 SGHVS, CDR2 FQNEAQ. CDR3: CASSSWSSYEQYF. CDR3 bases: TGTGCCAGCAGCTCCTGGAGCTCCTACGAGCAGTACTTC.